The 5 T cell receptor beta chains below all came from one sample that was sequenced in a study of OX40 agonist ivuxolimab in advanced cancers. Data came from immunoSEQ multiplex PCR; TCRdb stores just in-frame clones and leaves some out. The sample comprises under 70,000 clones, about 89% of which are singletons, and 1.1% rests with the top ten. The sequences come from CD4+ or CD8+ T cells sorted from blood, collected in a trial of the OX40 agonist ivuxolimab. These receptors were obtained from an adult with an advanced solid tumor such as melanoma, head and neck, liver or kidney cancer.

The chain recombines TRBV7-3 with TRBJ2-2; 10 nucleotides align to TRBD1. V was clipped by 5 bases and J by 4 bases; unmatched bases: 4. Germline V CDR1 and CDR2: SGHTA, FQGTGA. The CDR3 is 15 residues long. The CDR3 bases are TGTGCCAGCAGCGGGACAGGGGTTGCCACCGGGGAGCTGTTTTTT. Protein: CASSGTGVATGELFF.

The V gene is TRBV7-2, the J gene TRBJ2-2; D gene uncertain. This CDR3 is built from 13 residues. V shed 7 bases and J shed 1 base, with 7 bases lying between them. The germline gives CDR1 SGHTA, CDR2 FQGNSA. CDR3 sequence reads: CASNKGNTGELFF. The CDR3 coding sequence is TGTGCCAGCAATAAGGGGAACACCGGGGAGCTGTTTTTT.

The chain links TRBV5-1 to TRBJ2-7; unclear D gene. The V gene's germline CDR1 is SGHRS and CDR2 YFSETQ. Trimming pared 1 base from V and 6 bases from J, leaving 11 bases between. The CDR3 covers 13 residues. This CDR3 reads CASSLTLGGEQYF. In DNA form, the CDR3 reads TGCGCCAGCAGCTTGACCCTCGGTGGCGAGCAGTACTTC.

The gene calls are TRBV28 and TRBJ2-2; D uncertain. Trimming cost V 6 bases and J 1 base, with 9 bases left between them. The CDR3 length is 14 residues. Germline V gene lookup returns CDR1 MDHEN and CDR2 SYDVKM. In DNA form, the CDR3 reads TGTGCCAGCAGGGGGTGGGTGAACACCGGGGAGCTGTTTTTT. Its translation is CASRGWVNTGELFF.

The CDR3 DNA is TGTGCCAGCAGGACCGGACAGAGCTCTGGAAACACCATATATTTT. This encodes CASRTGQSSGNTIYF. This chain connects TRBV2 to TRBJ1-3, with D perhaps TRBD1 (6 bases). The CDR3 runs to 15 residues. Looked up from germline, CDR1 is SNHLY and CDR2 is FYNNEI. Trimming took 6 bases from V and 0 from J, leaving 12 bases between them.